Below, one T cell receptor beta chain is given with its context. Its antigen is not known. This sample stems from a study of cytomegalovirus exposure and HLA in healthy donors. Study results and limitations: When the data were analyzed later, several of the most significant clusters appeared to be linked to common viral pathogens. A missense variant in DCLRE1C was later tied to TCR beta V- and J-gene trimming.

V trimming: 5 bases; J trimming: 2 bases; junction bases outside the gene matches: 5. Germline CDR1 and CDR2: KGHSH and LQKENI. This CDR3 contains 15 residues. The PCR made use of 60 Vbeta and 13 Jbeta primers. Clones were read by immunoSEQ multiplex PCR, and TCRdb kept only the in-frame ones, dropping some. Of about 160,000 clones listed, about 76% were seen once; the top ten hold roughly 1.9%. The TCR sequence derives from a female donor in good health and CMV-seronegative. The genes are TRBV18 and TRBJ1-1; TRBD1 matches 10 bases. The sequenced material came from PBMCs. This CDR3 reads CASSYGQGDNTEAFF. CDR3 nucleotides: TGTGCCAGCTCATACGGACAGGGGGATAACACTGAAGCTTTCTTT.